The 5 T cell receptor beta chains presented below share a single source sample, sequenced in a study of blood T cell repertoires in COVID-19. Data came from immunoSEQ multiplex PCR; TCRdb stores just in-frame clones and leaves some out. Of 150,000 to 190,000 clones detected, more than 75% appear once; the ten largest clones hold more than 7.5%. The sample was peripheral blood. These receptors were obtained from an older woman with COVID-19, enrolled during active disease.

CDR3 in amino acids: CASSGQGLSGELFF. The CDR3 region has the DNA TGTGCCAGCAGCGGCCAGGGCTTATCCGGGGAGCTGTTTTTT. This sequence joins TRBV7-3 and TRBJ2-2, with D tentatively TRBD1 (5 bases). Looked up from germline, CDR1 is SGHTA and CDR2 is FQGTGA. The CDR3 has 14 residues. V shed 5 bases and J shed 6 bases, with 13 bases lying between them.

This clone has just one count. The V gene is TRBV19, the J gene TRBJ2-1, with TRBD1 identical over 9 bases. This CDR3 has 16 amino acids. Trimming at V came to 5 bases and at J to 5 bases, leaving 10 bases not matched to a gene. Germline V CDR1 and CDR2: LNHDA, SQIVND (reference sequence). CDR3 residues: CASSSLGGQGHNEQFF. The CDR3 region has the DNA TGTGCCAGTAGTTCCCTCGGGGGACAGGGCCACAATGAGCAGTTCTTC.

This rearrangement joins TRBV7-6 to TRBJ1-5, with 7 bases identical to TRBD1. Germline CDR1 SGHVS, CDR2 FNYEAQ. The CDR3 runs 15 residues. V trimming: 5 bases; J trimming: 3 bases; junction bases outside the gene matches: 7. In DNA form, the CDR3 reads TGTGCCAGCAGCCCCATGACAGGGTACAATCAGCCCCAGCATTTT. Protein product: CASSPMTGYNQPQHF.

CDR3: CSGRQGRETQYF. CDR3 DNA sequence: TGCAGCGGTCGACAGGGAAGGGAGACCCAGTACTTC. The chain recombines TRBV29-1 with TRBJ2-5, with 7 nucleotides matching TRBD1. V gave up 7 bases and J gave up 5 bases; unmatched junction bases: 7. Germline CDR1 is SQVTM and CDR2 is ANQGSEA. This CDR3 has 12 amino acids.

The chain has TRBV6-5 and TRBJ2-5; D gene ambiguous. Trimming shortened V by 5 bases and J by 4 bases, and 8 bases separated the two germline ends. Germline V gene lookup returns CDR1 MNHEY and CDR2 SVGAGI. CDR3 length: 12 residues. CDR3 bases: TGTGCCAGCAGTAAGCATGCAGAGACCCAGTACTTC. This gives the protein CASSKHAETQYF.